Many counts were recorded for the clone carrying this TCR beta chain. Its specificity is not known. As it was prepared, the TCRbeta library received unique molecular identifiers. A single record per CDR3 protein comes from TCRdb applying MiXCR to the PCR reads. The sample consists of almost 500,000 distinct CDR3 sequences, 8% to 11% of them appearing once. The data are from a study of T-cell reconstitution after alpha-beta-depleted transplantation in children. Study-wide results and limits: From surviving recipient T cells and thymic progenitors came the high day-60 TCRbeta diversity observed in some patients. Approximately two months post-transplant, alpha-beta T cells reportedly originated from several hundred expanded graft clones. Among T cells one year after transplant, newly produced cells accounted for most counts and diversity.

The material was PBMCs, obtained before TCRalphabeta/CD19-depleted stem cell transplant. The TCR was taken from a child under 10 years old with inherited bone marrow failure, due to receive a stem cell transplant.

CDR3 bases: TGTGCCAGCAGTGGAAAGCAGACGCGGGATACGCAGTATTTT. The encoded protein is CASSGKQTRDTQYF. The chain employs TRBV9 and TRBJ2-3; no definite D call. The V gene's germline CDR1 is SGDLS and CDR2 YYNGEE. The CDR3 spans 14 residues. V was cut by 5 bases and J by 6 bases, with 16 bases left in between.